This T cell receptor (beta chain) was recovered during a study of shared clonotypes between healthy human individuals. Germline CDR1 is SEHNR and CDR2 is FQNEAQ (reference sequence). CDR3 size: 15 residues. Trimming took 6 bases from V and 8 from J; bases not matched to a gene: 12. Libraries were prepared by immunoSEQ multiplex PCR; TCRdb keeps only in-frame clonotypes and omits some of them. Of some 2.1 million clones detected, around 93% appear once; the ten largest clones hold 1.5% to 2%. Naive-designated CD8 cells lacked CD45RO, were positively enriched for CCR7, and omitted terminally differentiated effector memory CD45RA+ cells. Among the donors, all were Caucasian adults who lived in Nashville, Tennessee.

The chain recombines TRBV7-9 with TRBJ1-4; 7 bases line up with TRBD1. Material for sequencing was naive CD8+ T cells from PBMCs. This receptor was identified in a man aged 18 to 29 in good health. Some clones in this sample may be carry-over from other donors' samples. CDR3 nucleotides: TGTGCCAGCAGACGCTCCGGGACAGATGAAGAAAAACTGTTTTTT. The encoded protein is CASRRSGTDEEKLFF.